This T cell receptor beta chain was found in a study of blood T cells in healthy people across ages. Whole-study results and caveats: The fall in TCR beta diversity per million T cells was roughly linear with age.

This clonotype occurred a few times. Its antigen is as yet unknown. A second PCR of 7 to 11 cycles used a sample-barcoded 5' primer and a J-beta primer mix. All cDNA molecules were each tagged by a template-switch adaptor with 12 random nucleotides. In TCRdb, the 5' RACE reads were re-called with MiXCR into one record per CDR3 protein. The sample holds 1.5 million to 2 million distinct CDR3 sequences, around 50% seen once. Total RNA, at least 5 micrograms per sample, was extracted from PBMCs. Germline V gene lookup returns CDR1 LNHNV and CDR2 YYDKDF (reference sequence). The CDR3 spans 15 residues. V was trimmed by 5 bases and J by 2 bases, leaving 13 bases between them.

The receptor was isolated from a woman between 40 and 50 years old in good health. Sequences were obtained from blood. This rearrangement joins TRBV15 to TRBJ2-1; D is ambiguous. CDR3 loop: CATSGRRYPYNEQFF. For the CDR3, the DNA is TGTGCCACCAGCGGAAGACGGTATCCCTACAATGAGCAGTTCTTC.